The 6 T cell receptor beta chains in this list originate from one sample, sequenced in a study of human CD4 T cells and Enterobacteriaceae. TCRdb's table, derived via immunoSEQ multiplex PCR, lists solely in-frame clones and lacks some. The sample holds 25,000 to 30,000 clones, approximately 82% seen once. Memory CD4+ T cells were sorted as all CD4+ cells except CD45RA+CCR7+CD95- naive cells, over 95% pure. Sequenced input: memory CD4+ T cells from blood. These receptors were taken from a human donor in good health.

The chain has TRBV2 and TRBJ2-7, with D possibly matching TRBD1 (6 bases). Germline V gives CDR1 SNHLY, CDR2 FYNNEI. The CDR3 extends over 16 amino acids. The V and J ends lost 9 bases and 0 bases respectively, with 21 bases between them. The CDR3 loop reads CASKGLRDIASYEQYF. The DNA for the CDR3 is TGTGCCAGTAAGGGCCTCCGGGACATCGCCTCCTACGAGCAGTACTTC.

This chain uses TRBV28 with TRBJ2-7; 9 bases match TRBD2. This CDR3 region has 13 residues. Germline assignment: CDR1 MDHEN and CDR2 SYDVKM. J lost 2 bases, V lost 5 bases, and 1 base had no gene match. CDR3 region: CASSLAGTYEQYF. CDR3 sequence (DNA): TGTGCCAGCAGTCTAGCGGGGACCTACGAGCAGTACTTC.

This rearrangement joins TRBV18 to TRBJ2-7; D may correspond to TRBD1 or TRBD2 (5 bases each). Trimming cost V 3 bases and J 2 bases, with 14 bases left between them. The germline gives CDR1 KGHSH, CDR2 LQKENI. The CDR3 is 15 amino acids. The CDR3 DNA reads TGTGCCAGCTCACCTATCCGGGACGGGGCCTACGAGCAGTACTTC. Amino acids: CASSPIRDGAYEQYF.

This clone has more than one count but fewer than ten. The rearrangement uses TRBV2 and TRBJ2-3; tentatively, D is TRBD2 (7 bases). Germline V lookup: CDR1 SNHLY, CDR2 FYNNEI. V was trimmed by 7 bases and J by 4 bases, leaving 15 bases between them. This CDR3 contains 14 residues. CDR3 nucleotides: TGTGCCAGCAATCCGTGGGAGGGGGCAGATACGCAGTATTTT. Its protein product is CASNPWEGADTQYF.

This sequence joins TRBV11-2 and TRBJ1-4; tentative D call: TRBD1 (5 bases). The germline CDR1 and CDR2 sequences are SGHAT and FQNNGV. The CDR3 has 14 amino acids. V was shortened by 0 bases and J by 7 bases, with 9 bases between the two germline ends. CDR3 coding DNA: TGTGCCAGCAGCTTAGATCTCGGGGCTGAAAAACTGTTTTTT. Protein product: CASSLDLGAEKLFF.

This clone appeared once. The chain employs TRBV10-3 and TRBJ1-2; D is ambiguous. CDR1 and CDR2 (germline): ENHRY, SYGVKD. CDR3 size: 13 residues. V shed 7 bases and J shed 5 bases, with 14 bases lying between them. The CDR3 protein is CAITERSDYGYTF. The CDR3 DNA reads TGTGCCATCACGGAAAGGAGTGATTATGGCTACACCTTC.